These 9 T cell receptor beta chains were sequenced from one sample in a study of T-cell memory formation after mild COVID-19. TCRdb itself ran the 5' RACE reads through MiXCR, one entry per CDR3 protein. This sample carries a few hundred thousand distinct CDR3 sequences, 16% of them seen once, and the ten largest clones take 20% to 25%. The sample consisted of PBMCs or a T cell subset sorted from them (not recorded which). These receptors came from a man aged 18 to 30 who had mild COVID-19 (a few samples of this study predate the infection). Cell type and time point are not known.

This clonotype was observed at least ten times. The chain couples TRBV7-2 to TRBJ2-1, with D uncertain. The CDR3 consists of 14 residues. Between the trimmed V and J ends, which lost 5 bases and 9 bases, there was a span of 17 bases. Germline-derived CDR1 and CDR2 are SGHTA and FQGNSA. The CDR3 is CASSPEIVVREQFF. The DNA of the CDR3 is TGTGCCAGCAGCCCCGAAATAGTTGTTCGTGAGCAGTTCTTC.

CDR3 loop: CASSSRGQNTGELFF. The CDR3 region has the DNA TGCGCCAGCAGCTCTCGGGGACAGAACACCGGGGAGCTGTTTTTT. The rearrangement links TRBV5-1 to TRBJ2-2; tentatively, D is TRBD1 (6 bases). With 3 bases removed from V and 1 base from J, the gap between germline ends came to 10 bases. This CDR3 comprises 15 residues. Germline CDR1 and CDR2: SGHRS and YFSETQ.

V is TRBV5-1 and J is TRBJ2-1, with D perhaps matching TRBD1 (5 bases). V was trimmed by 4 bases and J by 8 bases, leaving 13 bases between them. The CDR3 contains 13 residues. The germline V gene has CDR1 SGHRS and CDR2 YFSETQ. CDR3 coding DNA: TGCGCCAGCAGCCAGGGTCTTTTGGATGAGCAGTTCTTC. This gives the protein CASSQGLLDEQFF.

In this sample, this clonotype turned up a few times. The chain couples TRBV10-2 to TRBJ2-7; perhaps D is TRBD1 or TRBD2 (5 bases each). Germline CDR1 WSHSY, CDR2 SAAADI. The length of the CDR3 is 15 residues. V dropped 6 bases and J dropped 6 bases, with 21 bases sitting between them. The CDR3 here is CASSHGTSRVAEQYV. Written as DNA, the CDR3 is TGCGCCAGCAGCCACGGGACCTCCCGGGTCGCCGAGCAGTACGTC.

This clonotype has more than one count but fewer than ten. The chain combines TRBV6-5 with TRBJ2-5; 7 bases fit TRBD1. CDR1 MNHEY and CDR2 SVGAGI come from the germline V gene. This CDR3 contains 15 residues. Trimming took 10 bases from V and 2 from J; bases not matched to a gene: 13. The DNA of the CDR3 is TGTGCCACCACCGGGTATAGGGACAGACAAGAGACCCAGTACTTC. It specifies CATTGYRDRQETQYF.

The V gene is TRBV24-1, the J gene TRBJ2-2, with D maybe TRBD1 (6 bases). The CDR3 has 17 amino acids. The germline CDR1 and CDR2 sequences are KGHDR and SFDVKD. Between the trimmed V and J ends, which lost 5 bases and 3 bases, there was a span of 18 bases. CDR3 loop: CATSARGRQDYTGELFF. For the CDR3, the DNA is TGTGCCACCAGTGCCCGAGGGCGACAGGATTACACCGGGGAGCTGTTTTTT.

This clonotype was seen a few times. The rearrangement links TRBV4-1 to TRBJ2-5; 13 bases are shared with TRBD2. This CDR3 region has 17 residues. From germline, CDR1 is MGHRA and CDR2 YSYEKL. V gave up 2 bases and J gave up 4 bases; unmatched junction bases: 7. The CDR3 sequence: CASSQRTSGGVGETQYF. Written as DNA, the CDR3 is TGCGCCAGCAGCCAAAGGACTAGCGGGGGAGTAGGAGAGACCCAGTACTTC.

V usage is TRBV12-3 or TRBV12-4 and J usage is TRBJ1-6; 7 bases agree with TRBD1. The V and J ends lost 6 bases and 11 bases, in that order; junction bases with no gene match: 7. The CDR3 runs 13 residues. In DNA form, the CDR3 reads TGTGCCAGCAGCTCCAGACAGGGAGCACCCCTCCACTTT. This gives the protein CASSSRQGAPLHF.

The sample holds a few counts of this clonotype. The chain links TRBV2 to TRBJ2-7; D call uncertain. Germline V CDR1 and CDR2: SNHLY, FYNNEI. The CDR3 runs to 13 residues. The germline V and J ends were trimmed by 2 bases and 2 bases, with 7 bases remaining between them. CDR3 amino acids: CASSESTPYEQYF. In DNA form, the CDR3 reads TGTGCCAGCAGTGAAAGTACCCCCTACGAGCAGTACTTC.